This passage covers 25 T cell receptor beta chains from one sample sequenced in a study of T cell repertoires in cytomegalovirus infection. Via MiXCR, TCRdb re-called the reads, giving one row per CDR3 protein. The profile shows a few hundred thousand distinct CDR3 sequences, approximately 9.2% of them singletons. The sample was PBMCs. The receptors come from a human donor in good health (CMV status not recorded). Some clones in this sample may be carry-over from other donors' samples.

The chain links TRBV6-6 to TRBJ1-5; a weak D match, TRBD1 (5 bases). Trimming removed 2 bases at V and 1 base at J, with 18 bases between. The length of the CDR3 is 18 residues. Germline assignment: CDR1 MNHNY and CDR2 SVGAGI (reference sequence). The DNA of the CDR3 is TGTGCCAGCAGTTACGATTCATCGGGGCTATTAAGCAATCAGCCCCAGCATTTT. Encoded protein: CASSYDSSGLLSNQPQHF.

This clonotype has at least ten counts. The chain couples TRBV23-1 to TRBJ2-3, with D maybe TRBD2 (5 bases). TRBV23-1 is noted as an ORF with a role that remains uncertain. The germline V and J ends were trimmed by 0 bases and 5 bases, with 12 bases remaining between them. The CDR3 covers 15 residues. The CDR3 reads CASSQSRLAGDTQYF. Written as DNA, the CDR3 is TGCGCCAGCAGTCAATCGCGGCTAGCCGGAGATACGCAGTATTTT.

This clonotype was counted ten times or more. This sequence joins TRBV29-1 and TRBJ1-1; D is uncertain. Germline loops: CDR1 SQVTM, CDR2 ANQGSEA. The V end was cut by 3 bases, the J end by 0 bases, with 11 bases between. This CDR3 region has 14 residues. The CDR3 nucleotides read TGCAGCGTTGAGGTTCGGGGTTTGAACACTGAAGCTTTCTTT. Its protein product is CSVEVRGLNTEAFF.

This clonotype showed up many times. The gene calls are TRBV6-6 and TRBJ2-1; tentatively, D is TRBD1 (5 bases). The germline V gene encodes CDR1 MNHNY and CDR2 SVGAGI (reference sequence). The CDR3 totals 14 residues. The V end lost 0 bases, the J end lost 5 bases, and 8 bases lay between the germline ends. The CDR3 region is CASSYSGRDNEQFF. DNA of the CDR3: TGTGCCAGCAGTTACTCGGGGCGAGACAATGAGCAGTTCTTC.

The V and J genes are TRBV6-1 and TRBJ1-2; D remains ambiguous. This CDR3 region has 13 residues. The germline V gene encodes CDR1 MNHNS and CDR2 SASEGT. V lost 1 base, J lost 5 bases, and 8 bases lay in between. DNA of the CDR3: TGTGCCAGCAGTGAAGTCGGATGGTATGGCTACACCTTC. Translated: CASSEVGWYGYTF.

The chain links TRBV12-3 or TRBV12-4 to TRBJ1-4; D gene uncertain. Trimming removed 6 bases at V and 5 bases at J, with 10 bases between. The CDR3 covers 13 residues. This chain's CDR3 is CASSQDSNEKLFF. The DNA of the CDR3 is TGTGCCAGCAGCCAAGACTCCAATGAAAAACTGTTTTTT.

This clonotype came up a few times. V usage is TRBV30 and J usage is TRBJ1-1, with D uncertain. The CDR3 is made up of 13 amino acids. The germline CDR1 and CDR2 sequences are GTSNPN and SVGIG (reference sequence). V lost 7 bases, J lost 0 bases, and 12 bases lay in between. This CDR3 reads CASWRRLNTEAFF. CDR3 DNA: TGTGCCTCCTGGAGACGGCTGAACACTGAAGCTTTCTTT.

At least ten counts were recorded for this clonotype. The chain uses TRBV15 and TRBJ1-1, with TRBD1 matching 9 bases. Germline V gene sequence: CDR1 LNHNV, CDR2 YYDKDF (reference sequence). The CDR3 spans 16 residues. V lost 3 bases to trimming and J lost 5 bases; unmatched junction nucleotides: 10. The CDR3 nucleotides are TGTGCCACCAGCAGCGTCCGACAGGGGGGCGGGACTGAAGCTTTCTTT. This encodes CATSSVRQGGGTEAFF.

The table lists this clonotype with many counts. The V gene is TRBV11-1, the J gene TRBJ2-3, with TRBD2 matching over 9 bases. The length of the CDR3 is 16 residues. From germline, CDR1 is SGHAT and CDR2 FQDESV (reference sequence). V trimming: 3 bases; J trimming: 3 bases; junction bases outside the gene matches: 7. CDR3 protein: CASSLKAGGRTDTQYF. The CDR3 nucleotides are TGTGCCAGCAGCTTGAAGGCGGGGGGGCGAACAGATACGCAGTATTTT.

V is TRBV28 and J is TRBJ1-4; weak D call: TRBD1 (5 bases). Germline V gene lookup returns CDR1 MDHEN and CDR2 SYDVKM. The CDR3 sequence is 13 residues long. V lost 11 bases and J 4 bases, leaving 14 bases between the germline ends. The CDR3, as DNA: TGTGCCGGCGGCGAGGGGATTAATGAAAAACTGTTTTTT. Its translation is CAGGEGINEKLFF.

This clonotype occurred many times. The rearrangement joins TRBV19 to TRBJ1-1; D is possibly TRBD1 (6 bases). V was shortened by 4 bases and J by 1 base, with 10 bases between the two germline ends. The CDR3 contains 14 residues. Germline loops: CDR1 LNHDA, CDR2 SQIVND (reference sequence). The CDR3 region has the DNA TGTGCCAGTAGTAGGACAGACCCGAACACTGAAGCTTTCTTT. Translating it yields CASSRTDPNTEAFF.

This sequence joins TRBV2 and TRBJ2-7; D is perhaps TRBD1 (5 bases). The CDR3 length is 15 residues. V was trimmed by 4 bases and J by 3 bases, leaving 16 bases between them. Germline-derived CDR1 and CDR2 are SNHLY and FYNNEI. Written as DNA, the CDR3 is TGTGCCAGCAGTGTATCGCAGGGCCAAGGCTACGAGCAGTACTTC. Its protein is CASSVSQGQGYEQYF.

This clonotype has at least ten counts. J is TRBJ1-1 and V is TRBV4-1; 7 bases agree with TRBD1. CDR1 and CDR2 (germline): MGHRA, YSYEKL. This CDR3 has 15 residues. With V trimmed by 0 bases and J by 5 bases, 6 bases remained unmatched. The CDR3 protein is CASSQDLIRGTEAFF. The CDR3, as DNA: TGCGCCAGCAGCCAAGACCTAATCAGGGGGACTGAAGCTTTCTTT.

The CDR3 protein is CSVAGTGLAGEETQYF. In nucleotides, the CDR3 is TGCAGCGTCGCGGGAACGGGACTAGCGGGGGAAGAGACCCAGTACTTC. The chain joins TRBV29-1 to TRBJ2-5, with 14 bases identical to TRBD2. V gave up 6 bases and J gave up 3 bases; unmatched junction bases: 9. The CDR3 length is 16 residues. Germline CDR1 reads SQVTM; CDR2 reads ANQGSEA.

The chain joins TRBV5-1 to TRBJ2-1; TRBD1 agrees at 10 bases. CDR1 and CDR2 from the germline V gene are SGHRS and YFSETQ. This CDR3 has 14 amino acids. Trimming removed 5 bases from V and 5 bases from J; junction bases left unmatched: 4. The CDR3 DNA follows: TGCGCCAGCAGGGGACAGGGGCTGAACAATGAGCAGTTCTTC. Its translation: CASRGQGLNNEQFF.

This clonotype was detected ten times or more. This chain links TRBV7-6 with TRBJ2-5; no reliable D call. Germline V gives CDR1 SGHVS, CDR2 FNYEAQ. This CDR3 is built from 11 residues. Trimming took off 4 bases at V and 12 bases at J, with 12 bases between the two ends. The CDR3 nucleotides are TGTGCCAGCAGCTCAGCAGGAGTAAAGTACTTC. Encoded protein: CASSSAGVKYF.

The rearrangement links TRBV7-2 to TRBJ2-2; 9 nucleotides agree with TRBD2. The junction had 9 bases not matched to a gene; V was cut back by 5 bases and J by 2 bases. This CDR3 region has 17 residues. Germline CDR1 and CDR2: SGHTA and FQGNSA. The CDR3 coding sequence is TGTGCCAGCAGCGTAGATAGCGGGGGACCCAACACCGGGGAGCTGTTTTTT. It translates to CASSVDSGGPNTGELFF. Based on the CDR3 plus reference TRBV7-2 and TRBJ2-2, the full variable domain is GAGVSQSPSNKVTEKGKDVELRCDPISGHTALYWYRQSLGQGLEFLIYFQGNSAPDKSGLPSDRFSAERTGGSVSTLTIQRTQQEDSAVYLCASSVDSGGPNTGELFFGEGSRLTVL.

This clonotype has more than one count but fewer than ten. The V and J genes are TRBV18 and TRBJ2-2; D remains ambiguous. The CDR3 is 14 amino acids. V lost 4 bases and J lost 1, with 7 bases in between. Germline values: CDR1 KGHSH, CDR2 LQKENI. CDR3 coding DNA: TGTGCCAGCTCACGACTGGAGAACACCGGGGAGCTGTTTTTT. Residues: CASSRLENTGELFF.

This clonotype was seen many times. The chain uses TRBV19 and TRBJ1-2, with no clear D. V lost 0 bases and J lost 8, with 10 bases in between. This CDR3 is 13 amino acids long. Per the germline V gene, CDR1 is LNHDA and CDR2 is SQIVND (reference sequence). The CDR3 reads CASSIDLSGGYTF. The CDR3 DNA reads TGTGCCAGTAGTATAGATCTGAGCGGGGGCTACACCTTC.

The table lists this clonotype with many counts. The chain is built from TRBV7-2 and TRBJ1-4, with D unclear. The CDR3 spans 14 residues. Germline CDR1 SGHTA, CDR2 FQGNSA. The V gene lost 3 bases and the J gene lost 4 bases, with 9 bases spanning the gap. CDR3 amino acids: CASSFRGYNEKLFF. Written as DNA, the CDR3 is TGTGCCAGCAGCTTTAGAGGGTATAATGAAAAACTGTTTTTT.

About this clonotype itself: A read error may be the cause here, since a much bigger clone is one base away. The CDR3 is CTSSDGVYGYTF. For the CDR3, the DNA is TGTACCAGCAGTGATGGGGTATATGGCTACACCTTC. This chain connects TRBV6-1 to TRBJ1-2; no reliable D call. CDR3 length: 12 amino acids. Germline V gene lookup returns CDR1 MNHNS and CDR2 SASEGT.

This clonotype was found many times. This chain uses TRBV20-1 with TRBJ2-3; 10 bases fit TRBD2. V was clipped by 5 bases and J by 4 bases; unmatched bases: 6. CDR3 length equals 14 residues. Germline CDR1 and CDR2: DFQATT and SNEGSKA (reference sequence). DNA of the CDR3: TGCAGTGCTGGAACTAGCGGGGAGTCAGATACGCAGTATTTT. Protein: CSAGTSGESDTQYF.

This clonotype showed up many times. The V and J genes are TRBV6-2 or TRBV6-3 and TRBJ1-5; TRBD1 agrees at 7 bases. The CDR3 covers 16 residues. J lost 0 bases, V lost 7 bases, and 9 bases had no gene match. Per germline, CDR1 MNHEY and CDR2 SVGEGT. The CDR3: CASIRDSTSSNQPQHF. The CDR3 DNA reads TGTGCCAGCATCCGGGACAGTACCTCTAGCAATCAGCCCCAGCATTTT.

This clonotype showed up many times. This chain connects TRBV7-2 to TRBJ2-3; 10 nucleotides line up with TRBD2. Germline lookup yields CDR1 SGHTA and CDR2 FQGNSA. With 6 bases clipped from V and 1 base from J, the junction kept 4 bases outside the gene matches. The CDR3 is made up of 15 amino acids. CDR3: CASRKREGRTDTQYF. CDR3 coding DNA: TGTGCCAGCAGAAAGCGGGAGGGGCGCACAGATACGCAGTATTTT.

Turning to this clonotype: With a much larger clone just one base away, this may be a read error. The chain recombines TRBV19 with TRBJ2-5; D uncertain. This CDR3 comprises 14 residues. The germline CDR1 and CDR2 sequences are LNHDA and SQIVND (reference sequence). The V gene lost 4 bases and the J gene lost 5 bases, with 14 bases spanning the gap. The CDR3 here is CASSRRTQRETQYF. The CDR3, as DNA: TGTGCCAGTAGTAGGCGGACCCAACGGGAGACCCAGTACTTC.